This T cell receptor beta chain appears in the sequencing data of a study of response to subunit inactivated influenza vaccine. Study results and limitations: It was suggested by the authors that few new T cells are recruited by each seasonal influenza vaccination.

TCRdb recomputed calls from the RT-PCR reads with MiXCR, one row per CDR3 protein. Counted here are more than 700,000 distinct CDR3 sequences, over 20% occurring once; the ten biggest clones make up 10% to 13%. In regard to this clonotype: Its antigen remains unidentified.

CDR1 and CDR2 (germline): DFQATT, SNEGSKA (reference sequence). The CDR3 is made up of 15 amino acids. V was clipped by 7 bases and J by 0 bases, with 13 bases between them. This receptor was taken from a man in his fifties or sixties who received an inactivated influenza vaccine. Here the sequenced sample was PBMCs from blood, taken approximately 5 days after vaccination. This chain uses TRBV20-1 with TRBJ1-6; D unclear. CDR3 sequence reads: CSVKSDSSYNSPLHF. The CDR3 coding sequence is TGCAGTGTCAAATCGGATTCCTCCTATAATTCACCCCTCCACTTT.